This TCR beta chain is drawn from a study of T cell responses to AZD1222 COVID-19 vaccine. The CDR3 is 17 amino acids. Trimming at V came to 3 bases and at J to 7 bases, leaving 9 bases not matched to a gene. Germline CDR1 reads KGHSH; CDR2 reads LQKENI. This table comes from immunoSEQ multiplex PCR, and its TCRdb copy is limited to in-frame clones, with some not included. Here the sample spans some 190,000 clones, roughly nine tenths being singletons. Study-wide results and limits: After two AZD1222 doses, spike-specific TCR breadth and depth rose versus day 0. Sampling captured repertoires only after the peak T cell response. Clonal diversity was possibly underestimated; the donors were predominantly white British and more often female. At baseline, just a handful of AZD1222 recipients tested seropositive.

Regarding this clone: Its antigen is as yet unknown.

Sequences were derived from peripheral blood, sampled 28 days after the second AZD1222 dose. The receptor was isolated from an adult who received the AZD1222 COVID-19 vaccine. The V and J genes are TRBV18 and TRBJ2-1; 13 bases agree with TRBD2. In DNA form, the CDR3 reads TGTGCCAGCTCACCCGGGGGAACTAGCGGGGGGGCGAATGAGCAGTTCTTC. It codes for CASSPGGTSGGANEQFF.